This record looks at one T cell receptor beta chain sequence and its context. The antigen is unknown. The CDR3 contains 16 residues. The V end was cut by 0 bases, the J end by 1 base, with 9 bases between. The germline V gene encodes CDR1 LNHNV and CDR2 YYDKDF (reference sequence). The method was immunoSEQ multiplex PCR; TCRdb's version includes in-frame clones alone and lacks a portion of them. The sample lists over a million clones, about 76% seen once, with roughly 1.4% in the top ten. These data originate in a study of shared clonotypes between healthy human individuals. Study summary: Each donor's CD8 memory used one plate, CD8 naive two, each CD4 subset three. Study-level points and caveats: Memory subsets had estimated richness that was generally smaller than that of naive subsets.

This clonotype originated in a man between 18 and 29 years old in good health. The specimen was memory CD4+ T cells sorted from blood. Subset denoted: CD45RA-negative fraction. The rearrangement links TRBV15 to TRBJ2-2; maybe TRBD1 (5 bases). The CDR3 here is CATSRDRQGNTGELFF. The CDR3 DNA reads TGTGCCACCAGCAGAGATCGGCAGGGGAACACCGGGGAGCTGTTTTTT.